The source of this T cell receptor (beta chain) is a study of OX40 agonist ivuxolimab in advanced cancers. Comment on this clone: As yet, its antigen is unknown.

Repertoires were generated with immunoSEQ multiplex PCR, while TCRdb's copy carries only in-frame clones and drops some. This sample has around 94,000 clones, with about 85% found just once. This CDR3 is built from 15 residues. The V end lost 1 base, the J end lost 10 bases, and 20 bases lay between the germline ends. The germline gives CDR1 SGHRS, CDR2 YFSETQ. Blood specimens came from baseline, cycle 4 day 1, and cycle 7 day 1. The study, taken as a whole, reports: The authors did not determine the antigen specificity of the expanded peripheral T cells. On average, CD8+ T cells had more expanded clones than CD4+.

The chain uses TRBV5-1 and TRBJ1-1; no firm D call. The sequencing used CD4+ or CD8+ T cells sorted from blood, collected in a trial of the OX40 agonist ivuxolimab. This receptor was obtained from an adult with an advanced solid tumor such as melanoma, head and neck, liver or kidney cancer. This chain's CDR3 is CASSLFPARSLGAFF. In nucleotides, the CDR3 is TGCGCCAGCAGCTTGTTTCCAGCCCGGAGTTTAGGAGCTTTCTTT.